This paragraph reports one T cell receptor beta chain. Authors' data handling: Amplified reference gene primers provided the basis for estimating nucleated cell counts. Libraries were prepared by immunoSEQ multiplex PCR; TCRdb keeps only in-frame clonotypes and omits some of them. That table gives V, J and clone size, and the DNA gave D and trimming. The repertoire holds 55,000 to 85,000 clones, 79% seen once, with more than 25% in the top ten. This entry comes from a study of blood T cell repertoires in COVID-19. Study-wide context: Sites in the United States, Italy and Spain provided acute and convalescent COVID-19 samples. Sample material is recorded as cDNA or gDNA derived from T cells, B-cell-depleted T cells, or PBMCs.

Germline V gives CDR1 MNHEY, CDR2 SVGAGI. Between the trimmed V and J ends, which lost 5 bases and 4 bases, there was a span of 14 bases. The CDR3 is 14 amino acids. Sequencing was done on a sample of peripheral blood. The chain carries TRBV6-5 and TRBJ1-2; D is possibly TRBD1 (6 bases). The clonotype originates from a man in his 60s with active or convalescent COVID-19. Here the CDR3 DNA reads TGTGCCAGCAGTCCGGGACACCGTAGCTATGGCTACACCTTC. Protein product: CASSPGHRSYGYTF.